One and the same sample provided the 6 T cell receptor beta chains below, sequenced in a study of blood T cell repertoires in COVID-19. TCRdb's table, derived via immunoSEQ multiplex PCR, lists solely in-frame clones and lacks some. The sample consists of under 130,000 clones, more than 80% of them appearing once. The specimen was peripheral blood. These receptor sequences come from a human donor in a cohort sampled during active COVID-19.

This chain uses TRBV19 with TRBJ2-3; a possible D gene is TRBD2 (5 bases). V was trimmed by 10 bases and J by 2 bases, leaving 13 bases between them. This CDR3 has 13 residues. CDR1 and CDR2 (germline): LNHDA, SQIVND (reference sequence). CDR3 sequence: CATSGRFTDTQYF. The CDR3, as DNA: TGTGCCACAAGCGGACGGTTCACAGATACGCAGTATTTT.

The chain couples TRBV6-5 to TRBJ2-5, with D possibly being TRBD2 (6 bases). Germline V gene lookup returns CDR1 MNHEY and CDR2 SVGAGI. The CDR3 runs to 13 residues. Trimming cost V 8 bases and J 5 bases, with 15 bases left between them. The CDR3: CASELARAETQYF. The CDR3 region has the DNA TGTGCCAGCGAGCTAGCGCGGGCGGAGACCCAGTACTTC.

CDR3 nucleotide sequence: TGTGCCAGCAGCAAACCCCAGGGCGTTGAGCGGGGAAACAATGAGCAGTTCTTC. It codes for CASSKPQGVERGNNEQFF. The gene calls are TRBV7-9 and TRBJ2-1; TRBD2 matches 7 bases. From germline, CDR1 is SEHNR and CDR2 FQNEAQ (reference sequence). V shed 5 bases, J shed 5 bases, and the junction held 18 bases outside the gene matches. The CDR3 totals 18 residues.

J is TRBJ2-1 and V is TRBV9; 9 bases agree with TRBD1. Germline assignment: CDR1 SGDLS and CDR2 YYNGEE. This CDR3 contains 15 residues. Trimming removed 4 bases from V and 4 bases from J; junction bases left unmatched: 6. CDR3 residues: CASSPGQGPYNEQFF. CDR3 sequence (DNA): TGTGCCAGCAGCCCAGGACAGGGGCCGTACAATGAGCAGTTCTTC.

V is TRBV12-3 or TRBV12-4 and J is TRBJ2-4; perhaps TRBD1 as D (6 bases). V was cut by 9 bases and J by 6 bases, with 15 bases left in between. The CDR3 is 13 amino acids. CDR3 DNA sequence: TGTGCCAGTACTCAGGGGCGAGGAAACATTCAGTACTTC. This encodes CASTQGRGNIQYF.

J is TRBJ1-4 and V is TRBV4-3, with D perhaps TRBD1 (6 bases). V was pared by 3 bases and J by 0 bases, with 14 bases between. Germline-derived CDR1 and CDR2 are LGHNA and YSLEER. The CDR3 length is 17 residues. This CDR3 is CASSHPGAHATNEKLFF. The CDR3 DNA reads as TGCGCCAGCAGCCATCCAGGGGCACACGCAACTAATGAAAAACTGTTTTTT.